These 25 T cell receptor beta chains originate from one sample sequenced in a study of cytomegalovirus exposure and HLA in healthy donors. Primers: 60 Vbeta forward and 13 Jbeta reverse. Only in-frame clones appear in the TCRdb table, and some are missing; sequencing was by immunoSEQ multiplex PCR. The sample lists roughly 160,000 clones, 73% occurring once. Sequenced: PBMCs. The receptors originated from a young woman in good health and CMV-seropositive.

This clone was counted only a few times. The sample holds other DNA sequences that translate to the same CDR3. This chain links TRBV5-6 with TRBJ1-1; D gene unclear. Germline assignment: CDR1 SGHDT and CDR2 YYEEEE. CDR3 size: 12 residues. Trimming took off 5 bases at V and 5 bases at J, with 10 bases between the two ends. The CDR3 DNA is TGTGCCAGCAGTCCGGCGGGGACTGAAGCTTTCTTT. Translated: CASSPAGTEAFF.

The chain combines TRBV11-3 with TRBJ1-1; possibly TRBD1 for D (5 bases). CDR3 length: 14 residues. Trimming left V 2 bases short and J 0 bases short, with 7 bases between. Per germline, CDR1 SGHNT and CDR2 YENEEA. The CDR3 loop is CASSLPTVNTEAFF. CDR3 nucleotides: TGTGCCAGCAGCTTACCGACAGTGAACACTGAAGCTTTCTTT. Full variable domain (outside the CDR3, taken from reference TRBV11-3 and TRBJ1-1): EAGVVQSPRYKIIEKKQPVAFWCNPISGHNTLYWYLQNLGQGPELLIRYENEEAVDDSQLPKDRFSAERLKGVDSTLKIQPAELGDSAVYLCASSLPTVNTEAFFGQGTRLTVV.

The gene calls are TRBV2 and TRBJ2-1; TRBD2 agrees at 8 bases. Germline loops: CDR1 SNHLY, CDR2 FYNNEI. The CDR3 contains 14 residues. The V and J ends lost 11 bases and 3 bases, in that order; junction bases with no gene match: 9. The CDR3 region is CALKGGGFYNEQFF. The CDR3 region has the DNA TGTGCCCTAAAGGGCGGGGGGTTCTACAATGAGCAGTTCTTC. Supplemented by reference TRBV2 and TRBJ2-1, the full variable domain reads EPEVTQTPSHQVTQMGQEVILRCVPISNHLYFYWYRQILGQKVEFLVSFYNNEISEKSEIFDDQFSVERPDGSNFTLKIRSTKLEDSAMYFCALKGGGFYNEQFFGPGTRLTVL.

This clone was counted a few times. V gene TRBV7-9 combines with J gene TRBJ2-7; a possible D gene is TRBD1 (5 bases). Trimming took off 1 base at V and 1 base at J, with 8 bases between the two ends. Germline V gene data show CDR1 as SEHNR and CDR2 as FQNEAQ (reference sequence). This CDR3 contains 14 residues. The CDR3 DNA reads TGTGCCAGCAGCTTAGATCAGGGATCCTACGAGCAGTACTTC. It specifies CASSLDQGSYEQYF.

The chain uses TRBV27 and TRBJ1-5, with a possible D match to TRBD1 (6 bases). Trimming cost V 2 bases and J 7 bases, with 9 bases left between them. Germline V gene sequence: CDR1 MNHEY, CDR2 SMNVEV (reference sequence). The CDR3 is 13 residues long. CDR3 coding DNA: TGTGCCAGCAGTTTAGAGGGACAACAGCCCCAGCATTTT. It translates to CASSLEGQQPQHF.

The chain is built from TRBV29-1 and TRBJ1-2, with 12 nucleotides matching TRBD1. After removal of 0 bases from V and 4 bases from J, the junction contained 6 bases not matched to a gene. The CDR3 length is 16 residues. Per the germline V gene, CDR1 is SQVTM and CDR2 is ANQGSEA. This CDR3 reads CSVEDPGQGAPYGYTF. In DNA form, the CDR3 reads TGCAGCGTTGAAGATCCGGGACAGGGGGCACCCTATGGCTACACCTTC.

CDR3 nucleotides: TGTGCCAGCAGCCCAATGGCAGGGGACGGCTACACCTTC. This sequence encodes CASSPMAGDGYTF. V is TRBV7-2 and J is TRBJ1-2, with a weak D call TRBD1 (6 bases). Trimming left V 5 bases short and J 8 bases short, with 15 bases between. The CDR3 is 13 residues long. Germline loops: CDR1 SGHTA, CDR2 FQGNSA.

V and J are TRBV12-5 and TRBJ2-7; 8 bases are shared with TRBD2. The CDR3 is 17 residues long. Trimming cost V 0 bases and J 1 base; bases outside gene matches: 8. CDR1 and CDR2 from the germline V gene are LGHNT and FRNRAP. For the CDR3, the DNA is TGTGCTAGTGGTTTGGTCCGACTAGCGAGCACTTCCTACGAGCAGTACTTC. This sequence encodes CASGLVRLASTSYEQYF.

The chain joins TRBV7-3 to TRBJ2-2; D gene ambiguous. Trimming removed 2 bases from V and 1 base from J, with 5 bases in between. The germline CDR1 and CDR2 sequences are SGHTA and FQGTGA. The CDR3 is 14 residues long. In nucleotides, the CDR3 is TGTGCCAGCAGCTTACTCCTGAACACCGGGGAGCTGTTTTTT. It specifies CASSLLLNTGELFF. Together with reference TRBV7-3 and TRBJ2-2, the CDR3 gives the full variable domain: GAGVSQTPSNKVTEKGKYVELRCDPISGHTALYWYRQSLGQGPEFLIYFQGTGAADDSGLPNDRFFAVRPEGSVSTLKIQRTERGDSAVYLCASSLLLNTGELFFGEGSRLTVL.

The gene calls are TRBV23-1 and TRBJ2-7; D perhaps matches TRBD1 (6 bases). TRBV23-1 is flagged as an ORF with uncertain function. The V gene lost 1 base and the J gene lost 2 bases, with 15 bases spanning the gap. The CDR3 totals 16 residues. CDR3 DNA: TGCGCCAGCAGTCAATTCCAATCAGGGGAGACCTACGAGCAGTACTTC. Translating gives CASSQFQSGETYEQYF.

This chain uses TRBV9 with TRBJ1-4; D not certain. Trimming took off 0 bases at V and 4 bases at J, with 10 bases between the two ends. Per the germline V gene, CDR1 is SGDLS and CDR2 is YYNGEE. CDR3 length: 15 amino acids. DNA for the CDR3: TGTGCCAGCAGCGTAGCGGGAAGATTTAATGAAAAACTGTTTTTT. The encoded protein is CASSVAGRFNEKLFF.

The chain employs TRBV10-3 and TRBJ1-2, with 8 nucleotides matching TRBD1. This CDR3 region has 13 residues. V lost 4 bases to trimming and J lost 3 bases; unmatched junction nucleotides: 1. Germline CDR1 ENHRY, CDR2 SYGVKD. The CDR3 nucleotides read TGTGCCATCAGTGTGGACAGGGACTATGGCTACACCTTC. Translated, it gives CAISVDRDYGYTF.

The count of this clone is one. The chain recombines TRBV19 with TRBJ1-5; D may be TRBD1 (5 bases). The CDR3 has 14 residues. Germline CDR1 reads LNHDA; CDR2 reads SQIVND (reference sequence). Trimming stripped 3 bases from V and 6 bases from J, with 12 bases between. The CDR3: CASSMPGMFQPQHF. CDR3 in DNA: TGTGCCAGTAGTATGCCAGGGATGTTTCAGCCCCAGCATTTT.

The chain couples TRBV5-1 to TRBJ2-3; D call uncertain. Trimming cost V 4 bases and J 5 bases, with 5 bases left between them. The CDR3 covers 11 residues. Germline lookup yields CDR1 SGHRS and CDR2 YFSETQ. The CDR3 DNA sequence: TGCGCCAGCAGCGTCCGAGATACGCAGTATTTT. It is translated as CASSVRDTQYF.

Concerning this clone itself: At one end, the junction sequence differs from germline, possibly due to a read error. The chain recombines TRBV6-5 with TRBJ1-2; the D is unclear. The CDR3 runs 14 residues. CDR1 and CDR2 (germline): MNHEY, SVGAGI. CDR3 in DNA: TGTGCCAGCACAAACGGGGTCAGTGGCTATGACTACACCTTC. Translated, it gives CASTNGVSGYDYTF.

In its sample, this clone was seen once. The chain combines TRBV6-6 with TRBJ1-1; unclear D gene. Germline CDR1 MNHNY, CDR2 SVGAGI (reference sequence). V dropped 0 bases and J dropped 3 bases, with 5 bases sitting between them. The CDR3 spans 13 residues. In nucleotides, the CDR3 is TGTGCCAGCAGTTACTCCAGTGACACTGAAGCTTTCTTT. Its protein product is CASSYSSDTEAFF.

The chain links TRBV6-1 to TRBJ2-7, with D possibly matching TRBD2 (7 bases). Trimming pared 2 bases from V and 0 bases from J, leaving 11 bases between. The germline V gene encodes CDR1 MNHNS and CDR2 SASEGT. The CDR3 sequence is 15 residues long. The CDR3 DNA sequence: TGTGCCAGCAGTGAATCCGGGGGGCACTCCTACGAGCAGTACTTC. This translates into CASSESGGHSYEQYF.

V gene TRBV7-2 combines with J gene TRBJ2-1; tentative D call: TRBD2 (6 bases). The V and J ends lost 2 bases and 0 bases respectively, with 8 bases between them. CDR3 length: 15 residues. CDR1 and CDR2 from the germline V gene are SGHTA and FQGNSA. The CDR3 region is CASSLIGSSYNEQFF. The CDR3 bases are TGTGCCAGCAGCTTAATCGGGAGCTCCTACAATGAGCAGTTCTTC. The full variable domain, in which reference TRBV7-2 and TRBJ2-1 provide the parts outside the CDR3, is GAGVSQSPSNKVTEKGKDVELRCDPISGHTALYWYRQSLGQGLEFLIYFQGNSAPDKSGLPSDRFSAERTGGSVSTLTIQRTQQEDSAVYLCASSLIGSSYNEQFFGPGTRLTVL.

This clone was picked up a small number of times. The rearrangement links TRBV7-9 to TRBJ2-3; D not certain. The CDR3 totals 11 residues. Germline V lookup: CDR1 SEHNR, CDR2 FQNEAQ (reference sequence). V was cut by 3 bases and J by 4 bases, with 2 bases left in between. CDR3 in DNA: TGTGCCAGCAGCTTCGCAGATACGCAGTATTTT. Encoded protein: CASSFADTQYF.

The chain links TRBV7-2 to TRBJ2-5; D might be TRBD2 (7 bases). The V end lost 4 bases, the J end lost 7 bases, and 19 bases lay between the germline ends. Germline V lookup: CDR1 SGHTA, CDR2 FQGNSA. The CDR3 length is 15 residues. CDR3 sequence: CASSWWRGGLRTQYF. In DNA, the CDR3 is TGTGCCAGCAGCTGGTGGAGGGGGGGCTTGCGGACCCAGTACTTC. Filled out from reference TRBV7-2 and TRBJ2-5, the complete variable domain reads GAGVSQSPSNKVTEKGKDVELRCDPISGHTALYWYRQSLGQGLEFLIYFQGNSAPDKSGLPSDRFSAERTGGSVSTLTIQRTQQEDSAVYLCASSWWRGGLRTQYFGPGTRLLVL.

The sample holds one count of this clone. CDR3 sequence: CASSVGGGGLRGLETQYF. The CDR3 nucleotides are TGTGCCAGCAGCGTAGGGGGCGGGGGACTACGGGGATTAGAGACCCAGTACTTC. This chain uses TRBV9 with TRBJ2-5; 7 bases agree with TRBD2. CDR1 is SGDLS and CDR2 is YYNGEE in the germline V gene. CDR3 length: 18 amino acids. V gave up 0 bases and J gave up 4 bases; unmatched junction bases: 15.

The V gene is TRBV27, the J gene TRBJ2-3; no clear D gene. Germline V gene data show CDR1 as MNHEY and CDR2 as SMNVEV (reference sequence). V lost 4 bases to trimming and J lost 0 bases, with 8 bases between them. The CDR3 has 14 amino acids. The CDR3 coding sequence is TGTGCCAGCAGTTCTACCCGAAGCACAGATACGCAGTATTTT. Translating it yields CASSSTRSTDTQYF.

V gene TRBV19 combines with J gene TRBJ1-1; the D is unclear. Trimming left V 4 bases short and J 1 base short, with 7 bases between. Germline V gives CDR1 LNHDA, CDR2 SQIVND (reference sequence). The length of the CDR3 is 13 residues. The CDR3 DNA follows: TGTGCCAGTAGTACCCAGGCGAACACTGAAGCTTTCTTT. It is translated as CASSTQANTEAFF.

The chain has TRBV28 and TRBJ1-4; no firm D call. V was cut by 7 bases and J by 3 bases, with 12 bases left in between. The CDR3 totals 14 residues. Germline V gene data show CDR1 as MDHEN and CDR2 as SYDVKM. CDR3 amino acids: CASTTDWSNEKLFF. The CDR3 DNA reads as TGTGCCAGCACTACTGATTGGTCTAATGAAAAACTGTTTTTT.

A single count supports this clone. The chain has TRBV15 and TRBJ1-1; D might be TRBD1 (5 bases). V gave up 2 bases and J gave up 2 bases, with 15 bases separating them. This CDR3 region has 16 residues. CDR1 and CDR2 from the germline V gene are LNHNV and YYDKDF (reference sequence). CDR3 protein: CATSRPHGGVNTEAFF. The CDR3 bases are TGTGCCACCAGCAGACCCCACGGAGGGGTTAACACTGAAGCTTTCTTT.